The T cell receptor beta chain described here comes from a study of OX40 agonist ivuxolimab in advanced cancers. At the level of the study: Antecedent anti-PD-1, anti-PD-L1 or anti-CTLA-4 therapy was permissible, with roughly 36% having received some.

Study-wide results and limits: In the 0.1 to 3.0 mg/kg range, CD4+ and CD8+ blood T cells had expanded clonally by week 6. Among patients with partial responses at 0.1-3.0 mg/kg, clonal expansion was among the lowest.

About this clone: Its antigen is unknown.

It was autoimmune disease history or systemic immunosuppression that excluded patients. TCRdb keeps only in-frame clones here, not all; method: immunoSEQ multiplex PCR. The table records approximately 71,000 clones, about 94% of them present only once. The sample was CD4+ or CD8+ T cells sorted from blood, taken in a trial of the OX40 agonist ivuxolimab. The sequence was collected from an adult with an advanced solid tumor such as melanoma, head and neck, liver or kidney cancer.

CDR3 in DNA: TGTGCCAGCAGGCCCCGGACAGGGGACACTGAAGCTTTCTTT. Residues: CASRPRTGDTEAFF. The J gene is TRBJ1-1, the V gene TRBV6-4, with TRBD1 identical over 9 bases. Germline trimming cut 6 bases from V and 3 bases from J; bases unmatched to any gene: 5. Germline values: CDR1 MRHNA, CDR2 SNTAGT. CDR3 length equals 14 residues.